The entry below describes one T cell receptor beta chain. It has no known antigen specificity. No much larger clone is present one base from it, and per-base qualities are unavailable. In the study, sorted CD4+ and CD8+ blood T cells from patients with severe aplastic anemia and from healthy subjects underwent deep sequencing of TCR repertoires. Ficoll-Paque density gradient centrifugation was used to isolate peripheral blood mononuclear cells. CD4+ and CD8+ T cells were sorted by FACS or magnetic beads before DNA extraction. The source of the sample is a study of CD8+CD57+ T cells in acquired aplastic anemia (dated by TCRdb to 2017 to 2018). With regard to the full study: On average, sorted CD4+ and CD8+ cells yielded around 3.4 ug of extracted DNA, with a range of roughly 0.18 to 27.4 ug. Healthy donor samples averaged roughly 9.8 million reads for CD4+ and roughly 11 million for CD8+ cells.

TCR beta VDJ combination and CDR3 sequence profiling used genomic DNA as the template. An Illumina HiSeq 2000 was the platform used for TCR repertoire sequencing. Per the authors' processing: TRBV/TRBJ rearrangement plots, CDR3 size and DJ length profiles, and Simpson's diversity index were used to assess repertoires. The immunodominant clone was defined as the most abundant DNA sequence in deep sequencing data. CDR3 amino acid sequences were checked for sharing across subjects and were also compared against the VDJdb database and published repertoires. TCRdb cleaned the public reads at Q25 with fastp, built clones with MiXCR and kept in-frame beta chains. Each entry is one CDR3 protein sequence, shown with its most common DNA and genes. The V and J calls reflect TCRdb's pipeline rather than the authors' work. The table for this sample lists 400,000 to 500,000 distinct CDR3 sequences; 60% to 80% of them were counted only once. The ten biggest clones cover under 5% of the sample.

Study-level results and caveats: Patients and healthy controls showed no significant difference in CD8+ Simpson's diversity (P=0.060). About 29 CD8+ CDR3 sequences were found to be shared between patients and controls, but these sequences appeared to be highly expressed in patients and within the immunodominant clones of the patients.

The germline V end is reduced by 5 bases and the J end by 9 bases; junction bases left unmatched: 10. The CDR3 holds 13 amino acids from the cysteine to the phenylalanine. Only the CDR3 DNA is retained, 39 bases long and in frame from the first base. The germline V gene (reference sequence) provides CDR1 DFQATT and CDR2 SNEGSKA. The sequencing sample was made of sorted CD4+, CD8+, or CD8+CD57+ T cells (not recorded which) from PBMCs. The clonotype comes from a human donor in good health, serving as a control. The chain is assembled from TRBV20-1 and TRBJ1-1, and TRBD1 matches 9 of the central bases. CDR3 region: CSAADRGRTQAFF. The DNA sequence reads TGCAGTGCTGCGGACAGGGGTCGAACTCAAGCTTTCTTT.